Below are 20 T cell receptor beta chains sequenced from a single sample in a study of beta chain features in type 1 diabetes. Points from the study as a whole: Across all four CD4+ subsets, people with type 1 diabetes showed modestly shorter TCRB CDR3s.

Antigens for these TCRs are unknown. What was sequenced were expressed TCRB transcripts, since all of the isolated RNA had been reverse transcribed. TCRdb's copy holds only in-frame clones and misses some; the assay was immunoSEQ multiplex PCR. The sample holds 230,000 or so clones; roughly 17% are singletons and the top ten take about 0.078%. The source material was naive CD4+ T cells from blood. Source of these receptors: a man aged 30 to 39 with type 1 diabetes.

The table lists this clone with a few counts. This sequence joins TRBV29-1 and TRBJ2-1; 7 nucleotides line up with TRBD1. The V gene's germline CDR1 is SQVTM and CDR2 ANQGSEA. Unmatched junction bases numbered 7, after V lost 5 bases and J lost 3 bases. This CDR3 is built from 14 residues. CDR3 protein: CSVFETGDYNEQFF. In nucleotides, the CDR3 is TGCAGCGTTTTCGAAACAGGGGACTACAATGAGCAGTTCTTC.

The rearrangement uses TRBV2 and TRBJ1-4, with 8 bases fitting TRBD1. The length of the CDR3 is 14 residues. The V gene end was trimmed by 4 bases and the J gene end by 7 bases; junction bases not matched to a gene: 5. Germline V gives CDR1 SNHLY, CDR2 FYNNEI. CDR3 in DNA: TGTGCCAGCAGTGGACAGGGGCTAGCTGAAAAACTGTTTTTT. Its translation: CASSGQGLAEKLFF.

The rearrangement uses TRBV29-1 and TRBJ2-1, with 9 bases fitting TRBD1. Losses at the gene ends were 2 bases for V and 3 bases for J; bases not matched to a gene: 2. CDR1 SQVTM and CDR2 ANQGSEA come from the germline V gene. The CDR3 runs to 14 residues. The CDR3 region is CSVERDRDYNEQFF. Written as DNA, the CDR3 is TGCAGCGTTGAAAGGGACAGGGACTACAATGAGCAGTTCTTC.

This clone was recorded a few times. The chain joins TRBV18 to TRBJ2-3; TRBD1 agrees at 7 bases. The CDR3 spans 14 residues. The J segment lost 6 bases and the V segment lost 3 bases, leaving 6 bases of the junction unmatched. Germline V gene data show CDR1 as KGHSH and CDR2 as LQKENI. In nucleotides, the CDR3 is TGTGCCAGCTCACCGAAAGGACAGGAGGATACGCAGTATTTT. Translation: CASSPKGQEDTQYF.

This clone was recorded a few times. The CDR3 protein is CSVRWTYNQPQHF. The CDR3 DNA reads TGCAGCGTTCGGTGGACTTACAATCAGCCCCAGCATTTT. The genes are TRBV29-1 and TRBJ1-5; no definite D call. This CDR3 comprises 13 residues. The ends were cut back, 5 bases at V and 3 bases at J, with 11 bases in the middle. CDR1 and CDR2 (germline): SQVTM, ANQGSEA.

This rearrangement joins TRBV9 to TRBJ2-5; TRBD2 aligns across 9 bases. The CDR3 is made up of 18 amino acids. The germline CDR1 and CDR2 sequences are SGDLS and YYNGEE. V trimming: 0 bases; J trimming: 3 bases; junction bases outside the gene matches: 12. In DNA, the CDR3 is TGTGCCAGCAGCGTAGCTTCTTCTAGCGGGATTAGAGAAGAGACCCAGTACTTC. Translating gives CASSVASSSGIREETQYF.

The rearrangement joins TRBV4-2 to TRBJ2-7, with D perhaps being TRBD1 or TRBD2 (6 bases each). CDR3 size: 14 residues. Germline CDR1 and CDR2: LGHNA and YNFKEQ. The V end lost 1 base, the J end lost 4 bases, and 11 bases lay between the germline ends. CDR3 in amino acids: CASSQGGGIYEQYF. The CDR3 DNA reads as TGTGCCAGCAGCCAAGGAGGGGGGATTTACGAGCAGTACTTC.

Concerning this clone: An end of the junction does not agree with germline; a read error may underlie this. The rearrangement uses TRBV28 and TRBJ2-7; possibly TRBD1 or TRBD2 for D (5 bases each). CDR3 length: 11 residues. Germline-derived CDR1 and CDR2 are MDHEN and SYDVKM. CDR3 amino acids: CASSLWGDTHF. The CDR3 nucleotides are TGTGCCAGCAGTTTATGGGGGGATACGCACTTC.

The chain joins TRBV29-1 to TRBJ1-5, with D maybe TRBD1 (6 bases). This CDR3 contains 13 residues. The V end lost 7 bases, the J end lost 3 bases, and 13 bases lay between the germline ends. Per the germline V gene, CDR1 is SQVTM and CDR2 is ANQGSEA. CDR3 region: CSGAGVFNQPQHF. CDR3 in DNA: TGCAGCGGCGCAGGGGTATTCAATCAGCCCCAGCATTTT.

This clone has a handful of counts. V is TRBV30 and J is TRBJ1-5; unclear D gene. This CDR3 spans 15 amino acids. Germline values: CDR1 GTSNPN, CDR2 SVGIG (reference sequence). V gave up 2 bases and J gave up 3 bases, with 14 bases separating them. This chain's CDR3 is CAWSFSSSINQPQHF. DNA for the CDR3: TGTGCCTGGAGTTTCTCCAGTTCTATCAATCAGCCCCAGCATTTT.

This clone has more than one count but fewer than ten. This chain connects TRBV6-1 to TRBJ2-7; D gene unclear. The CDR3 is made up of 11 amino acids. Germline V gives CDR1 MNHNS, CDR2 SASEGT. Trimming shortened V by 4 bases and J by 10 bases, and 11 bases separated the two germline ends. The CDR3 sequence: CASSVFDTQYF. As DNA, the CDR3 is TGTGCCAGCAGTGTTTTTGACACTCAGTACTTC.

This clone was recorded a few times. The junction does not match germline at one end; this may be a read error. The chain is built from TRBV14 and TRBJ2-7; 10 bases match TRBD2. The CDR3 is 12 amino acids. Germline CDR1 is SGHDN and CDR2 is FVKESK. The CDR3 sequence: CASSQSSGRGSW. In DNA form, the CDR3 reads TGTGCCAGCAGCCAATCCAGCGGGAGGGGCTCTTGG.

This sequence joins TRBV18 and TRBJ2-1, with D perhaps matching TRBD2 (6 bases). Germline loops: CDR1 KGHSH, CDR2 LQKENI. The CDR3 is 15 residues long. The V end was cut by 3 bases, the J end by 0 bases, with 9 bases between. The CDR3 spells CASSPLGSSYNEQFF. The CDR3 DNA follows: TGTGCCAGCTCACCCCTCGGGAGCTCCTACAATGAGCAGTTCTTC.

The chain couples TRBV5-1 to TRBJ2-3; D is perhaps TRBD2 (6 bases). The CDR3 is made up of 17 amino acids. Germline assignment: CDR1 SGHRS and CDR2 YFSETQ. V gave up 3 bases and J gave up 3 bases, with 20 bases separating them. CDR3 nucleotide sequence: TGCGCCAGCAGCTCCTTGCGGGCCCACGGGAGTACAGATACGCAGTATTTT. As protein: CASSSLRAHGSTDTQYF.

This clone turned up a few times. One end of the junction fails to match germline, which may point to a read error. The J gene is TRBJ2-3, the V gene TRBV7-2, with 8 bases matching TRBD2. In germline, CDR1 is SGHTA, CDR2 FQGNSA. The CDR3 extends over 15 amino acids. The CDR3 DNA follows: TGTGCCAGCAGCTCCTGGTGGACTAGCACGGATACGCAGTATTTT. Its translation: CASSSWWTSTDTQYF.

The chain uses TRBV19 and TRBJ2-4; D might be TRBD2 (5 bases). This CDR3 is 15 amino acids long. V lost 8 bases and J lost 0, with 14 bases in between. Germline lookup yields CDR1 LNHDA and CDR2 SQIVND (reference sequence). CDR3 in DNA: TGTGCCAGTGTCGGACTGGGAATAGCCAAAAACATTCAGTACTTC. Protein sequence: CASVGLGIAKNIQYF.

The chain has TRBV14 and TRBJ2-5; maybe TRBD2 (5 bases). Germline assignment: CDR1 SGHDN and CDR2 FVKESK. Trimming shortened V by 4 bases and J by 5 bases, and 11 bases separated the two germline ends. The length of the CDR3 is 13 residues. This CDR3 reads CASSLGLQETQYF. In DNA, the CDR3 is TGTGCCAGCAGCCTTGGACTTCAGGAGACCCAGTACTTC.

This clone was seen only a few times. The rearrangement links TRBV7-2 to TRBJ2-7; D is undetermined. This CDR3 comprises 14 residues. The V gene's germline CDR1 is SGHTA and CDR2 FQGNSA. Trimming removed 0 bases at V and 1 base at J, with 7 bases between. The CDR3 loop is CASSLAEGSYEQYF. The DNA of the CDR3 is TGTGCCAGCAGCTTAGCGGAAGGGTCCTACGAGCAGTACTTC. Complete variable domain (other parts from reference TRBV7-2 and TRBJ2-7): GAGVSQSPSNKVTEKGKDVELRCDPISGHTALYWYRQSLGQGLEFLIYFQGNSAPDKSGLPSDRFSAERTGGSVSTLTIQRTQQEDSAVYLCASSLAEGSYEQYFGPGTRLTVT.

This clone has more than one count but fewer than ten. An end of the junction does not agree with germline; a read error may underlie this. The CDR3 bases are TGTGCCAGCAGCCTAGCCGTTAACGAGCAGTACTTC. Its protein product is CASSLAVNEQYF. The gene calls are TRBV7-2 and TRBJ2-7; D possibly corresponds to TRBD2 (5 bases). Germline CDR1 is SGHTA and CDR2 is FQGNSA. This CDR3 has 12 amino acids.

The chain links TRBV5-1 to TRBJ2-4; TRBD1 matches 9 bases. The germline V gene has CDR1 SGHRS and CDR2 YFSETQ. The CDR3 runs 15 residues. V was clipped by 2 bases and J by 4 bases; unmatched bases: 4. Written as DNA, the CDR3 is TGCGCCAGCAGCTTTGGGGACAGGGAGAAAAACATTCAGTACTTC. Amino acid sequence: CASSFGDREKNIQYF.